The rows below give T cell receptor beta chains drawn from one sample of a study of blood T cell repertoires in COVID-19. Here immunoSEQ multiplex PCR was the method, and the copy in TCRdb shows in-frame clones only, minus some. The sample lists approximately 76,000 clones, roughly 85% occurring once. Sequenced input: peripheral blood. The origin of the receptors is a man aged 30 to 39 with acute or convalescent COVID-19. The CDR3 runs from the conserved cysteine through the conserved F or W. Each record gives: D gene, V gene, clone size, J gene, CDR3 protein. A D gene is named only where the DNA matches it firmly. Not every row has a clone size; where given, it reads once, few, many or a size class.

D gene: TRBD1; V gene: TRBV5-1; clone size: once; J gene: TRBJ2-2; CDR3 protein: CASNLGQGVAGELFF
D gene: TRBD2; V gene: TRBV5-1; clone size: NA; J gene: TRBJ2-7; CDR3 protein: CASSRGTVTSGIYSYEQYF
D gene: NA; V gene: TRBV28; clone size: NA; J gene: TRBJ2-7; CDR3 protein: CASRPGHLYEQYF
D gene: NA; V gene: TRBV7-2; clone size: NA; J gene: TRBJ1-2; CDR3 protein: CASSQRNYGYTF
D gene: NA; V gene: TRBV28; clone size: NA; J gene: TRBJ2-5; CDR3 protein: CATMRETQYF
D gene: NA; V gene: TRBV13; clone size: once; J gene: TRBJ2-7; CDR3 protein: CASSSIGQHEQYF
D gene: NA; V gene: TRBV7-6; clone size: NA; J gene: TRBJ2-2; CDR3 protein: CASSLTGSPGELFF
D gene: NA; V gene: TRBV6-2/TRBV6-3; clone size: NA; J gene: TRBJ2-7; CDR3 protein: CASSSRDTRHEQYF
D gene: NA; V gene: TRBV2; clone size: NA; J gene: TRBJ2-7; CDR3 protein: CASSAAGISSYEQYF
D gene: NA; V gene: TRBV20-1; clone size: NA; J gene: TRBJ1-5; CDR3 protein: CSASRGERNQPQHF
D gene: NA; V gene: TRBV28; clone size: NA; J gene: TRBJ2-7; CDR3 protein: CASSFGASEAPYEQYF
D gene: NA; V gene: TRBV18; clone size: NA; J gene: TRBJ2-5; CDR3 protein: CASSETIQETQYF
D gene: TRBD2; V gene: TRBV5-1; clone size: few; J gene: TRBJ2-2; CDR3 protein: CASSFTREGLNTGELFF
D gene: NA; V gene: TRBV20-1; clone size: NA; J gene: TRBJ2-7; CDR3 protein: CSVPETYEQYF
D gene: TRBD2; V gene: TRBV7-9; clone size: few; J gene: TRBJ2-7; CDR3 protein: CASSLGTSGREQYF
D gene: NA; V gene: TRBV10-3; clone size: NA; J gene: TRBJ1-5; CDR3 protein: CATLQGLNQPQHF
D gene: NA; V gene: TRBV20-1; clone size: NA; J gene: TRBJ2-1; CDR3 protein: CSAGAWTSSINEQFF
D gene: NA; V gene: TRBV6-5; clone size: few; J gene: TRBJ2-4; CDR3 protein: CASSRGPQNIQYF
D gene: NA; V gene: TRBV7-8; clone size: NA; J gene: TRBJ2-7; CDR3 protein: CASSSYGEQYF
D gene: TRBD1; V gene: TRBV5-6; clone size: NA; J gene: TRBJ2-7; CDR3 protein: CASSSRGSIWYEQYF
D gene: TRBD1; V gene: TRBV6-5; clone size: NA; J gene: TRBJ2-7; CDR3 protein: CAGQGANGYEQYF
D gene: NA; V gene: TRBV6-2/TRBV6-3; clone size: NA; J gene: TRBJ1-5; CDR3 protein: CASSSTLSNQPQHF
D gene: NA; V gene: TRBV5-5; clone size: NA; J gene: TRBJ1-1; CDR3 protein: CASSWDTRNTEAFF
D gene: NA; V gene: TRBV6-1; clone size: NA; J gene: TRBJ1-1; CDR3 protein: CASSEYGGLAFF
D gene: NA; V gene: TRBV28; clone size: NA; J gene: TRBJ1-5; CDR3 protein: CASSLLTGSHQPQHF
D gene: NA; V gene: TRBV9; clone size: NA; J gene: TRBJ2-3; CDR3 protein: CASSGEVDTQYF
D gene: TRBD2; V gene: TRBV4-1; clone size: NA; J gene: TRBJ2-6; CDR3 protein: CASSRTSGRALSGANVLTF
D gene: NA; V gene: TRBV10-1; clone size: NA; J gene: TRBJ1-1; CDR3 protein: CASSYSKNTEAFF
D gene: TRBD2; V gene: TRBV7-3; clone size: NA; J gene: TRBJ2-3; CDR3 protein: CASSSGLAGGGDTQYF
D gene: TRBD1; V gene: TRBV28; clone size: few; J gene: TRBJ1-1; CDR3 protein: CASRSLDRFEAFF
D gene: TRBD2; V gene: TRBV5-1; clone size: medium-sized; J gene: TRBJ2-7; CDR3 protein: CASSLGTSGGREQYF
D gene: NA; V gene: TRBV4-2; clone size: NA; J gene: TRBJ2-3; CDR3 protein: CASSQGASPADTQYF
D gene: NA; V gene: TRBV29-1; clone size: NA; J gene: TRBJ1-2; CDR3 protein: CSVESRGGYTF
D gene: TRBD2; V gene: TRBV15; clone size: few; J gene: TRBJ2-3; CDR3 protein: CATSSLAGGPDTQYF
D gene: NA; V gene: TRBV24-1; clone size: once; J gene: TRBJ2-3; CDR3 protein: CATNRDGTDTQYF
D gene: NA; V gene: TRBV19; clone size: NA; J gene: TRBJ2-1; CDR3 protein: CASSIKRLGHNEQFF
D gene: NA; V gene: TRBV11-2; clone size: NA; J gene: TRBJ1-4; CDR3 protein: CASSSGRLDEKLFF
D gene: TRBD1; V gene: TRBV4-1; clone size: NA; J gene: TRBJ1-5; CDR3 protein: CASSLIGGGSNQPQHF
D gene: TRBD1; V gene: TRBV23-1; clone size: NA; J gene: TRBJ2-1; CDR3 protein: CASSPPGQTNNEQFF
D gene: NA; V gene: TRBV6-6; clone size: NA; J gene: TRBJ2-1; CDR3 protein: CASSYPLSSSYNEQFF
D gene: TRBD1; V gene: TRBV12-3/TRBV12-4; clone size: NA; J gene: TRBJ1-3; CDR3 protein: CASGGRGGNTIYF
D gene: NA; V gene: TRBV28; clone size: NA; J gene: TRBJ1-5; CDR3 protein: CASSLNLGRGQPQHF
D gene: NA; V gene: TRBV19; clone size: NA; J gene: TRBJ2-3; CDR3 protein: CAAAAGGGGAGDTQYF
D gene: NA; V gene: TRBV18; clone size: NA; J gene: TRBJ1-3; CDR3 protein: CASSPQRDGNTIYF
D gene: TRBD2; V gene: TRBV7-8; clone size: once; J gene: TRBJ2-1; CDR3 protein: CASSPHHSGRINEQFF
D gene: NA; V gene: TRBV28; clone size: NA; J gene: TRBJ1-2; CDR3 protein: CASSLDTVYGYTF
D gene: TRBD1; V gene: TRBV6-5; clone size: once; J gene: TRBJ2-7; CDR3 protein: CASSYSGQWGSYEQYF
D gene: NA; V gene: TRBV28; clone size: NA; J gene: TRBJ1-6; CDR3 protein: CASSSRRQPNSPLHF
D gene: NA; V gene: TRBV15; clone size: once; J gene: TRBJ2-7; CDR3 protein: CATSRAQTGYEQYF
D gene: TRBD1; V gene: TRBV6-2/TRBV6-3; clone size: NA; J gene: TRBJ1-2; CDR3 protein: CASSYLGQGFGYTF
D gene: NA; V gene: TRBV5-5; clone size: NA; J gene: TRBJ2-3; CDR3 protein: CASSPPWGQGDTQYF
D gene: TRBD2; V gene: TRBV28; clone size: NA; J gene: TRBJ2-3; CDR3 protein: CASSSRGVAGDADTQYF
D gene: TRBD1; V gene: TRBV5-1; clone size: NA; J gene: TRBJ2-5; CDR3 protein: CASSLNPRGPQETQYF
D gene: NA; V gene: TRBV4-2; clone size: few; J gene: TRBJ1-4; CDR3 protein: CASSPGGPINEKLFF